These T cell receptor beta chains were read from a single sample in a study of blood T cell repertoires in COVID-19. The table came from immunoSEQ multiplex PCR; TCRdb's copy has only in-frame clones and leaves some out. The sample records approximately 240,000 clones, approximately 79% being singletons. Sequenced sample: peripheral blood. These receptors all stem from a woman in her forties with active or convalescent COVID-19. The CDR3 runs from the conserved cysteine through the conserved F or W. The order of the fields is V gene, clone size, D gene, J gene, CDR3 DNA, CDR3 protein. A D gene is named only where the DNA matches it firmly. Where a row states a size, it is once, few, many or the class of an expanded clone; other rows omit it.

TRBV28,.,.,TRBJ2-2,TGTGCCAGCAGTCTGGCAAGCACCGGGGAGCTGTTTTTT,CASSLASTGELFF
TRBV2,once,.,TRBJ1-3,TGTGCCAGCAGTGTTCGGGGGGACACCATATATTTT,CASSVRGDTIYF
TRBV9,.,.,TRBJ2-5,TGTGCCAGCAGCGCCCCAGATGCCCCCCAGTACTTC,CASSAPDAPQYF
TRBV11-2,.,.,TRBJ1-5,TGTGCCAGCAGCTTAGGGACAGTAGACAATCAGCCCCAGCATTTT,CASSLGTVDNQPQHF
TRBV5-1,once,.,TRBJ1-4,TGCGCCACGGATGAAAAACTGTTTTTT,CATDEKLFF
TRBV13,.,.,TRBJ2-5,TGTGCCAGCAGGCGCGGAGGGACCCAGTACTTC,CASRRGGTQYF
TRBV30,.,TRBD1,TRBJ1-4,TGTGCCTGGAGTACACAGGGGGCGCGGGCGGTTGAAAAACTGTTTTTT,CAWSTQGARAVEKLFF
TRBV28,.,TRBD2,TRBJ2-7,TGTGCCAGCAGTCCGAGTAGACTAGCCGAGGACGAGCAGTACTTC,CASSPSRLAEDEQYF
TRBV12-5,.,TRBD1,TRBJ2-2,TGTGCTAGTGGCCCCGGGACAGGGACCGGGGAGCTGTTTTTT,CASGPGTGTGELFF
TRBV5-6,.,TRBD1,TRBJ1-5,TGTGCCAGCAGCTTGTTTTCAGGGGGCGCGGGTCAGCCCCAGCATTTT,CASSLFSGGAGQPQHF
TRBV30,.,.,TRBJ1-3,TGTGCCTGGGACTTTTCTGGAAACACCATATATTTT,CAWDFSGNTIYF
TRBV11-2,.,TRBD1,TRBJ1-4,TGTGCCAGCAGCTTAGATCTACGGGAAGACAGGGGAAGTGAAAAACTGTTTTTT,CASSLDLREDRGSEKLFF
TRBV6-1,.,TRBD2,TRBJ2-1,TGTGCCAGCAGTGAAACCCGCTGGCGGGGGTACAATGAGCAGTTCTTC,CASSETRWRGYNEQFF
TRBV5-4,.,TRBD2,TRBJ2-5,TGTGCCAGCAGCTTCCAGCGGGGGGGCCTCGAGACCCAGTACTTC,CASSFQRGGLETQYF
TRBV7-3,medium-sized,TRBD1,TRBJ2-7,TGTGCCAGCAGCTTAAATCCGGGACAGGGCCAGCAGTACTTC,CASSLNPGQGQQYF
TRBV6-5,once,.,TRBJ1-1,TGTGCCAGCAGCCGGACACCCGACACTGAAGCTTTCTTT,CASSRTPDTEAFF
TRBV5-6,few,.,TRBJ1-2,TGTGCCAGCAGCTTGGCAGATACTGGCTACACCTTC,CASSLADTGYTF
TRBV5-1,.,TRBD1,TRBJ1-1,TGCGCCAGCAGCTCGGGACAGTACACTGAAGCTTTCTTT,CASSSGQYTEAFF
TRBV19,few,.,TRBJ2-2,TGTGCCAGTAGTATTCCATCGGGGTCCCGAGGAAGGGAGCTGTTTTTT,CASSIPSGSRGRELFF
TRBV12-3/TRBV12-4,.,.,TRBJ1-4,TGTGCCAGCAGCTTGGCGGGTAATGAAAAACTGTTTTTT,CASSLAGNEKLFF
TRBV7-2,.,.,TRBJ1-5,TGTGCCAGCAGCCCAGGGGTTAGCAATCAGCCCCAGCATTTT,CASSPGVSNQPQHF
TRBV2,.,.,TRBJ2-7,TGTGCCAGCAGCCCTATGAGGTCTGACGCCCGCTACGAGCAGTACTTC,CASSPMRSDARYEQYF
TRBV5-1,few,TRBD1,TRBJ1-2,TGCGCCAGCAGCTTGGGACAGGGTGGTGGCTACACCTTC,CASSLGQGGGYTF
TRBV10-2,.,.,TRBJ2-2,TGCGCCAGCAGAATAGGGGGTGAGAACACCGGGGAGCTGTTTTTT,CASRIGGENTGELFF
TRBV10-3,.,TRBD1,TRBJ2-1,TGTGCCATCGGCCCCCAGGGGGCTGAGCAGTTCTTC,CAIGPQGAEQFF
TRBV5-5,.,.,TRBJ1-5,TGTGCCAGCAGCTTGGGCGCGGCGGAGACCCAGCATTTT,CASSLGAAETQHF
TRBV5-1,.,.,TRBJ2-3,TGCGCCAGCAGCTTGGCTCTAGGGGGCACAGATACGCAGTATTTT,CASSLALGGTDTQYF
TRBV5-1,.,.,TRBJ2-2,TGCGCCAGCAGCTGGACCGGGACAACGAACACCGGGGAGCTGTTTTTT,CASSWTGTTNTGELFF
TRBV19,.,TRBD1,TRBJ1-2,TGTGCCAGTAGACTTACGACAGGGAATGACTATGGCTACACCTTC,CASRLTTGNDYGYTF
TRBV28,.,TRBD1,TRBJ1-3,TGTGCCAGCAGTTTATACCTCAGTGACAGGGTTGGAAACACCATATATTTT,CASSLYLSDRVGNTIYF
TRBV2,few,TRBD1,TRBJ2-3,TGTGCCAGCAGTGAATGGGACAGGGGATCAGATACGCAGTATTTT,CASSEWDRGSDTQYF
TRBV15,.,TRBD1,TRBJ2-4,TGTGCCACCAGCGGCGGACAGGGAAGACTCAAAAACATTCAGTACTTC,CATSGGQGRLKNIQYF
TRBV30,.,TRBD2,TRBJ2-3,TGTGCCTGGGTGAAGGGAGCGGGGAGCGATACGCAGTATTTT,CAWVKGAGSDTQYF
TRBV6-5,.,TRBD1,TRBJ2-2,TGTGCCAGCAGGTGGACAGGAGCGAACACCGGGGAGCTGTTTTTT,CASRWTGANTGELFF
TRBV5-3,few,.,TRBJ1-1,TGTGCCAGAAGGCTTCGTTGCGGGGGGCGGAACACTGAAGCTTTCTTT,CARRLRCGGRNTEAFF
TRBV9,.,TRBD1,TRBJ2-2,TGTGCCAGCAGCGTCACAGGGGCCGGGGAGCTGTTTTTT,CASSVTGAGELFF
TRBV7-9,.,TRBD1,TRBJ2-4,TGTGCCAGCAGCTTAGCGTCCAGGGGGCTGGCCAAAAACATTCAGTACTTC,CASSLASRGLAKNIQYF
TRBV28,few,.,TRBJ1-2,TGTGCCAGCAGTTTGGGCAGCCTAAACTATGGCTACACCTTC,CASSLGSLNYGYTF
TRBV30,.,.,TRBJ2-1,TGTGCCTGGATTGGCGGCATTACCTACAATGAGCAGTTCTTC,CAWIGGITYNEQFF
TRBV2,few,TRBD1,TRBJ1-2,TGTGCCAGCAGTGAAACAGGGGGCGGCGGCTATGGCTACACCTTC,CASSETGGGGYGYTF
TRBV9,few,.,TRBJ1-1,TGTGCCAGCAGCGTAGAACCAGGGAATGCTGAAGCTTTCTTT,CASSVEPGNAEAFF
TRBV27,.,TRBD2,TRBJ2-7,TGTGCCAGCAGTTTAAATTTGGGACTAGTCTACGAGCAGTACTTC,CASSLNLGLVYEQYF
TRBV28,.,.,TRBJ1-6,TGTGCCAGCATGACATATTCTACAGTGCACTTT,CASMTYSTVHF
TRBV5-1,.,.,TRBJ2-2,TGCGCCAGCAGCTTGGCTGGACAAGGAACCGGGGAGCTGTTTTTT,CASSLAGQGTGELFF
TRBV3-1/TRBV3-2,few,.,TRBJ1-2,TGTGCCAGCAGCCCCTCCTACGGGGGCTACACCTTC,CASSPSYGGYTF
TRBV11-2,.,.,TRBJ1-5,TGTGCCAGCAGCTTAGGAACAGGGTTGGTTGGTAATCAGCCCCAGCATTTT,CASSLGTGLVGNQPQHF